These T cell receptor beta chains were read from a single sample in a study of shared clonotypes between healthy human individuals. Here immunoSEQ multiplex PCR was the method, and the copy in TCRdb shows in-frame clones only, minus some. Of about 2.1 million clones listed, 93% were seen once; the top ten hold about 1.5%. The sequenced sample consisted of naive CD8+ T cells from PBMCs. The receptors were gathered from a man between 18 and 29 years old in good health. Some clones in this sample may be carry-over from other donors' samples. Both conserved end residues are part of each CDR3. The size of a clone is reported for some rows only, either as once, few or many, or as a class for expanded clones.

clone_size: .; v_call: TRBV7-2; cdr3_aa: CASSLVGGRDEQFF
clone_size: .; v_call: TRBV10-3; cdr3_aa: CAISERRKGAGGTQETQYF
clone_size: .; v_call: TRBV9; cdr3_aa: CASSARGDTEAFF
clone_size: few; v_call: TRBV5-4; cdr3_aa: CASSPTGYEQYF
clone_size: .; v_call: TRBV6-5; cdr3_aa: CASSYGGDYEQYF
clone_size: once; v_call: TRBV4-3; cdr3_aa: CASSPSTGGPNEQFF
clone_size: .; v_call: TRBV6-1; cdr3_aa: CASLRRGYNEQFF
clone_size: .; v_call: TRBV6-1; cdr3_aa: CASSGPTGSGYGYTF
clone_size: .; v_call: TRBV7-2; cdr3_aa: CASSLDQTVEGEETQYF
clone_size: .; v_call: TRBV7-9; cdr3_aa: CASSELVWGEQYF
clone_size: .; v_call: TRBV27; cdr3_aa: CASSTTGTSMSDTQYF
clone_size: .; v_call: TRBV5-1; cdr3_aa: CASSLVGGSYEQYF
clone_size: .; v_call: TRBV11-2; cdr3_aa: CASSFGQNTEAFF
clone_size: .; v_call: TRBV27; cdr3_aa: CASSLVQGAEGYTF
clone_size: once; v_call: TRBV10-3; cdr3_aa: CAIRGLQGQPQHF
clone_size: .; v_call: TRBV19; cdr3_aa: CASSPWEGPYEQYF
clone_size: .; v_call: TRBV27; cdr3_aa: CASSNRGEPYEQYF
clone_size: .; v_call: TRBV15; cdr3_aa: CATSRVHELEQFF
clone_size: once; v_call: TRBV19; cdr3_aa: CASSPTPGGRTEAFF
clone_size: once; v_call: TRBV7-9; cdr3_aa: CASSLLRPQGTSNTEAFF
clone_size: .; v_call: TRBV29-1; cdr3_aa: CSVVMGGGPFMNTEAFF
clone_size: .; v_call: TRBV7-9; cdr3_aa: CASSPRTGKDTEAFF
clone_size: .; v_call: TRBV5-4; cdr3_aa: CASSLWGETDTDTQYF
clone_size: .; v_call: TRBV2; cdr3_aa: CASRSGTFLGGANVLTF
clone_size: .; v_call: TRBV18; cdr3_aa: CASSPPEGALYNEQFF
clone_size: .; v_call: TRBV2; cdr3_aa: CASSYFMLLGQGTNTGELFF
clone_size: .; v_call: TRBV28; cdr3_aa: CASSSGQGEVF
clone_size: .; v_call: TRBV27; cdr3_aa: CASSAGAVTEAFF
clone_size: .; v_call: TRBV5-1; cdr3_aa: CASSLAAGMFYEQYF
clone_size: .; v_call: TRBV6-6; cdr3_aa: CASFSGDTGELFF
clone_size: .; v_call: TRBV27; cdr3_aa: CASSPGYLNTEAFF
clone_size: .; v_call: TRBV6-5; cdr3_aa: CASKQGAADTQYF
clone_size: .; v_call: TRBV19; cdr3_aa: CASSIFGEGETQYF